This TCR beta chain was observed in a study of post-analysis software for immune sequencing data. Study outcomes and limitations: Among roughly five TRBV segments more frequent in patients than controls were TRBV5-6, TRBV5-1 and TRBV20-1. People with multiple sclerosis had a significantly lower normalized Chao1 diversity than controls did.

This CDR3 comprises 13 residues. Germline-derived CDR1 and CDR2 are MNHEY and SMNVEV (reference sequence). V was clipped by 5 bases and J by 6 bases; unmatched bases: 2. As regards this clonotype: Its specificity is not known.

The TCR beta cDNA libraries contained unique molecular identifiers. The authors obtained roughly 0.5 million cDNA molecules from roughly 1.1 to 9.2 million T cells. TCRdb used MiXCR to reprocess the PCR reads, holding one entry per CDR3 protein. This sample has about 260,000 distinct CDR3 sequences, with approximately 34% found just once. The origin of this receptor is a girl aged 10 to 17 with multiple sclerosis. Sequenced sample: blood. The chain recombines TRBV27 with TRBJ1-5; 9 bases are shared with TRBD1. CDR3 residues: CASSGTGSQPQHF. CDR3 sequence (DNA): TGTGCCAGCAGTGGGACAGGGAGTCAGCCCCAGCATTTT.